The text below deals with one T cell receptor beta chain. Clones were sequenced by immunoSEQ multiplex PCR, and TCRdb holds only the in-frame ones, with some missing. The sample lists around 100,000 clones, roughly 80% occurring once. CDR1 is SGHVS, CDR2 FQNEAQ, per germline. The J segment lost 9 bases and the V segment lost 1 base, leaving 9 bases of the junction unmatched. The CDR3 is 16 residues long. This specimen belongs to a study of blood T cell repertoires in COVID-19. Across the whole study: Spain, Italy and the United States supplied samples that represented acute and convalescent COVID-19. From T cells, B-cell-depleted T cells, or PBMCs came the material, which was cDNA or gDNA.

This sequence was found in a man aged 50 to 59 with acute or convalescent COVID-19. The V call is TRBV7-8, the J call TRBJ2-1, with TRBD2 matching 10 bases. Sequenced material: peripheral blood. Written as DNA, the CDR3 is TGTGCCAGCAGCTTAGTTGGTAGCGGGGGGAATCTTGAGCAGTTCTTC. Amino acids: CASSLVGSGGNLEQFF.